These 9 T cell receptor beta chains share one sample of origin, sequenced in a study of OX40 agonist ivuxolimab in advanced cancers. Measured with immunoSEQ multiplex PCR; TCRdb has only the in-frame clones, and not every one. The repertoire holds tens of thousands of clones, with approximately 90% as singletons. This material consisted of CD4+ or CD8+ T cells sorted from blood, taken in a trial of the OX40 agonist ivuxolimab. These receptor sequences come from an adult with an advanced solid tumor such as melanoma, head and neck, liver or kidney cancer.

V is TRBV6-6 and J is TRBJ1-4; D might be TRBD1 (5 bases). Trimming left V 2 bases short and J 3 bases short, with 7 bases between. This CDR3 is 14 amino acids long. Per germline, CDR1 MNHNY and CDR2 SVGAGI (reference sequence). CDR3 residues: CASSYRGSNEKLFF. CDR3 in DNA: TGTGCCAGCAGTTACAGGGGCTCTAATGAAAAACTGTTTTTT.

As regards this clone: Other DNA sequences in this specimen translate into the identical CDR3. The chain joins TRBV30 to TRBJ2-6; unclear D gene. The CDR3 runs to 13 residues. Trimming cost V 4 bases and J 4 bases, with 8 bases left between them. The germline CDR1 and CDR2 sequences are GTSNPN and SVGIG (reference sequence). Here the CDR3 DNA reads TGTGCCTGGAAGGTTGCCGGGGCCAACGTCCTGACTTTC. Protein sequence: CAWKVAGANVLTF.

This chain links TRBV5-5 with TRBJ2-1; possible D gene TRBD2, 5 bases. CDR3 length: 14 amino acids. The V gene's germline CDR1 is SGHKS and CDR2 YYEKEE (reference sequence). V was trimmed by 0 bases and J by 7 bases, leaving 11 bases between them. Written as DNA, the CDR3 is TGTGCCAGCAGCTTGGTGGTGTGGGAGAATGAGCAGTTCTTC. This gives the protein CASSLVVWENEQFF.

The V and J genes are TRBV11-1 and TRBJ1-1; possibly TRBD1 for D (5 bases). Looked up from germline, CDR1 is SGHAT and CDR2 is FQDESV (reference sequence). The CDR3 has 15 amino acids. The V end lost 5 bases, the J end lost 0 bases, and 13 bases lay between the germline ends. The CDR3 protein is CASSLSGGMNTEAFF. In DNA, the CDR3 is TGTGCCAGCAGCCTTTCGGGGGGGATGAACACTGAAGCTTTCTTT.

The CDR3 loop reads CASTTQDTQYF. The CDR3 region has the DNA TGTGCCAGCACAACGCAAGATACGCAGTATTTT. V is TRBV6-1 and J is TRBJ2-3, with D hard to call. The V gene's germline CDR1 is MNHNS and CDR2 SASEGT. V dropped 7 bases and J dropped 5 bases, with 7 bases sitting between them. The CDR3 covers 11 residues.

The rearrangement links TRBV19 to TRBJ2-1, with 11 bases that match TRBD1. Trimming cost V 10 bases and J 4 bases; bases outside gene matches: 3. CDR1 is LNHDA, CDR2 SQIVND, per germline (reference sequence). The CDR3 consists of 13 residues. The CDR3 region has the DNA TGTGCCACCAGGGACAGGGGGTACAATGAGCAGTTCTTC. It translates to CATRDRGYNEQFF.

About this clone itself: The same CDR3 can be traced to other DNA sequences in this sample. This chain uses TRBV6-5 with TRBJ2-7, with 9 bases matching TRBD1. The germline gives CDR1 MNHEY, CDR2 SVGAGI. This CDR3 is built from 14 residues. V shed 4 bases, J shed 1 base, and the junction held 2 bases outside the gene matches. CDR3 in amino acids: CASSSDRGSYEQYF. In DNA form, the CDR3 reads TGTGCCAGCAGTTCGGACAGGGGTTCCTACGAGCAGTACTTC.

This chain uses TRBV28 with TRBJ2-7; weak D call: TRBD1 (6 bases). The CDR3 covers 15 residues. The V and J ends lost 2 bases and 0 bases respectively, with 11 bases between them. CDR1 and CDR2 from the germline V gene are MDHEN and SYDVKM. The CDR3 region has the DNA TGTGCCAGCAGTTTACCGTCCAGGGGCTCCTACGAGCAGTACTTC. Amino acids: CASSLPSRGSYEQYF.

The genes are TRBV5-6 and TRBJ1-6, with TRBD1 matching 8 bases. Losses at the gene ends were 2 bases for V and 7 bases for J; bases not matched to a gene: 8. The germline gives CDR1 SGHDT, CDR2 YYEEEE. This CDR3 has 16 amino acids. Here the CDR3 DNA reads TGTGCCAGCAGCTTTAGGACAGGGAGTCAGAATTCACCCCTCCACTTT. This codes for CASSFRTGSQNSPLHF.